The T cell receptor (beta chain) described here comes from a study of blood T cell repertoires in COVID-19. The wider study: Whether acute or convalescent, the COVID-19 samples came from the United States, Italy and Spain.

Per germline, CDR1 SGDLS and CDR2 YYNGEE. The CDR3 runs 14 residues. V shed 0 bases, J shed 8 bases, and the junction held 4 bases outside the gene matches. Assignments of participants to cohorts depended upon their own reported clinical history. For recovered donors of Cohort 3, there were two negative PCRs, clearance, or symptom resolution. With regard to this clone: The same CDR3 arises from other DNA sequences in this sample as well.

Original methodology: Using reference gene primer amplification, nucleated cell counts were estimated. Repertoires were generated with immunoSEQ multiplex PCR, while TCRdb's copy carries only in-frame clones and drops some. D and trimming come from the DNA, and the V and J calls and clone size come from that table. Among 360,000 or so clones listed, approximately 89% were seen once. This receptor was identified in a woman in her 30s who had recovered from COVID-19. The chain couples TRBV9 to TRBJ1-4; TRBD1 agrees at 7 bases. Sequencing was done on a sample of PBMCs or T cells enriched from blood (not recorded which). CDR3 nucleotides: TGTGCCAGCAGCGTAGGACAGGGAGGAGAAAAACTGTTTTTT. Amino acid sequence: CASSVGQGGEKLFF.